Here is one T cell receptor beta chain with its context. Its antigen is currently unknown. The data are from a study of naive and memory T cell subsets. General study results and limits: Naive and memory repertoire findings lacked a ground truth for validation.

CDR1 is SQVTM, CDR2 ANQGSEA, per germline. This CDR3 has 11 amino acids. V was trimmed by 2 bases and J by 4 bases, leaving 5 bases between them. Two oligonucleotides, mixed equimolar, formed the beta constant-region primer covering TRBC1 and TRBC2. Four rounds of PCR amplified the ligated cDNA using nested alpha and beta constant-region primers plus SP2. Ligation attached a single-stranded oligonucleotide with a 12-nucleotide UMI and the SP2 primer to the cDNA 3' end. TCRdb re-called the UMI-ligation and nested PCR reads through MiXCR, storing one row per CDR3 protein. The profile shows about 120,000 distinct CDR3 sequences, 35% to 45% of them singletons.

The sequence came from a human donor in good health. The sequenced sample consisted of central memory CD4+ T cells from blood. This chain connects TRBV29-1 to TRBJ1-2, with D maybe TRBD1 (5 bases). The CDR3 DNA sequence: TGCAGCGTTGAAACAGGCTATGGCTACACCTTC. It yields the protein CSVETGYGYTF. Variable domain in full (rest from reference TRBV29-1 and TRBJ1-2): SAVISQKPSRDICQRGTSLTIQCQVDSQVTMMFWYRQQPGQSLTLIATANQGSEATYESGFVIDKFPISRPNLTFSTLTVSNMSPEDSSIYLCSVETGYGYTFGSGTRLTVV.